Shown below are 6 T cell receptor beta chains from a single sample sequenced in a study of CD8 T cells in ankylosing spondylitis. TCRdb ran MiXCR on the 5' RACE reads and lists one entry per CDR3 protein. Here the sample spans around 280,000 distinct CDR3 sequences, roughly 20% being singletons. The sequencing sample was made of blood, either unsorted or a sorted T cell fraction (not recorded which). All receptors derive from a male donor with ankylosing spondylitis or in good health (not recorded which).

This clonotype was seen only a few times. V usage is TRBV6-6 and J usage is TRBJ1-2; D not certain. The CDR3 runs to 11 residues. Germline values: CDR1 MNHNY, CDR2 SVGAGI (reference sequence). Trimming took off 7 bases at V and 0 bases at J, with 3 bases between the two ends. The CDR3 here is CASTANYGYTF. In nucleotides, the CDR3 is TGTGCCAGCACAGCTAACTATGGCTACACCTTC.

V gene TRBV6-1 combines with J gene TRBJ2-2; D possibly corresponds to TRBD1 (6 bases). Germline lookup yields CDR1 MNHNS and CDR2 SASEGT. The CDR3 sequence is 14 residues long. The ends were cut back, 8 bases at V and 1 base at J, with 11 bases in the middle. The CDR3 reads CASHRGQNTGELFF. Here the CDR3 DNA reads TGTGCCAGCCACCGGGGACAGAACACCGGGGAGCTGTTTTTT.

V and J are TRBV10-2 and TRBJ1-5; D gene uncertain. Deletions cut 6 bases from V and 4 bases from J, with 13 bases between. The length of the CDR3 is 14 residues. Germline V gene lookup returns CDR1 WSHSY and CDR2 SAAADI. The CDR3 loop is CASRREGNNQPQHF. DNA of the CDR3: TGCGCCAGCAGAAGGGAGGGTAATAATCAGCCCCAGCATTTT.

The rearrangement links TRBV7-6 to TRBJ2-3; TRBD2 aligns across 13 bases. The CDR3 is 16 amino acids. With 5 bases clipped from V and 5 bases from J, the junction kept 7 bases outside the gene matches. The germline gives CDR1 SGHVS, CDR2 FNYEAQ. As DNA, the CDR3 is TGTGCCAGCAGCATACTAGCGGGGGGGCGGAAAGATACGCAGTATTTT. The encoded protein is CASSILAGGRKDTQYF. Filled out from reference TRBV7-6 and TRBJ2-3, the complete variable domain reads GAGVSQSPRYKVTKRGQDVALRCDPISGHVSLYWYRQALGQGPEFLTYFNYEAQQDKSGLPNDRFSAERPEGSISTLTIQRTEQRDSAMYRCASSILAGGRKDTQYFGPGTRLTVL.

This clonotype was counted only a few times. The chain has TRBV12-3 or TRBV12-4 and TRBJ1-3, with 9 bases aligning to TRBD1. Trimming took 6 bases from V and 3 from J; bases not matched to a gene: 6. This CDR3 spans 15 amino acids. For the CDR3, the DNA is TGTGCCAGCAGCGTACAGGGGGCGCTTGGAAACACCATATATTTT. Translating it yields CASSVQGALGNTIYF.

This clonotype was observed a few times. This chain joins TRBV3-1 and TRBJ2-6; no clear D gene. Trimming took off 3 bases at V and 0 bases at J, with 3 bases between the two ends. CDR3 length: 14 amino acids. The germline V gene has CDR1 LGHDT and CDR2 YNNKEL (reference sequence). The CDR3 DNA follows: TGTGCCAGCAGCCACCGCTCTGGGGCCAACGTCCTGACTTTC. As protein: CASSHRSGANVLTF.